These 21 T cell receptor beta chains came from one sample sequenced in a study of blood T cell repertoires in COVID-19 (dated by TCRdb to 2020 to 2021). The library was generated by the immunoSEQ multiplex PCR assay. In TCRdb, the immuneACCESS table is reduced to in-frame sequences with V and J assigned. These tables do not hold every clone; where another copy was compared, an unresolved V gene accounts for under half, and the others remain unexplained. Present in this sample are 75,000 to 90,000 clones, roughly 80% of which were seen just once. The ten largest clones take up 12% of the sample. Sequenced sample: peripheral blood. The receptors originated from a woman aged 40 to 55 with active or convalescent COVID-19.

The chain uses TRBV5-5 and TRBJ2-1; TRBD2 agrees at 7 bases. Looked up from germline, CDR1 is SGHKS and CDR2 is YYEKEE (reference sequence). The length of the CDR3 is 15 residues. Unmatched junction bases numbered 12, after V lost 3 bases and J lost 9 bases. In nucleotides, the CDR3 is TGTGCCAGCAGCTCCGGGACTACCAAAACTAGTGAGCAGTTCTTC. Amino acids: CASSSGTTKTSEQFF.

The rearrangement joins TRBV7-2 to TRBJ2-7; 9 bases are shared with TRBD1. This CDR3 has 15 amino acids. In germline, CDR1 is SGHTA, CDR2 FQGNSA. V lost 5 bases, J lost 7 bases, and 12 bases stayed unmatched. Here the CDR3 reads CASSIGTGKGIEQYF. The CDR3 nucleotides read TGTGCCAGCAGCATAGGGACAGGGAAGGGGATAGAGCAGTACTTC.

The chain joins TRBV15 to TRBJ2-3, with 12 bases aligning to TRBD2. The CDR3 totals 15 residues. The V and J ends lost 4 bases and 5 bases, in that order; junction bases with no gene match: 4. Germline CDR1 and CDR2: LNHNV and YYDKDF (reference sequence). The CDR3, as DNA: TGTGCCACCAGCACTAGCGGGGGGGCCGGAGATACGCAGTATTTT. This codes for CATSTSGGAGDTQYF.

The rearrangement joins TRBV5-1 to TRBJ2-5; 10 bases are shared with TRBD2. V gave up 4 bases and J gave up 1 base; unmatched junction bases: 19. Germline assignment: CDR1 SGHRS and CDR2 YFSETQ. The CDR3 sequence is 20 residues long. Here the CDR3 DNA reads TGCGCCAGCAGCCCCCTGCCCGCAACCGGGACTAGCGAGGCCCAAGAGACCCAGTACTTC. The encoded protein is CASSPLPATGTSEAQETQYF.

This rearrangement joins TRBV28 to TRBJ2-2; TRBD2 agrees at 10 bases. Per germline, CDR1 MDHEN and CDR2 SYDVKM. This CDR3 region has 18 residues. V lost 3 bases, J lost 1 base, and 8 bases stayed unmatched. CDR3 amino acids: CASSFWSGRALNTGELFF. The CDR3 nucleotides are TGTGCCAGCAGTTTTTGGAGCGGGAGGGCCCTGAACACCGGGGAGCTGTTTTTT.

The V call is TRBV6-5, the J call TRBJ2-1; no reliable D call. Germline V lookup: CDR1 MNHEY, CDR2 SVGAGI. Trimming took off 0 bases at V and 0 bases at J, with 9 bases between the two ends. The CDR3 spans 16 residues. The CDR3 here is CASSYSSPSSYNEQFF. In DNA form, the CDR3 reads TGTGCCAGCAGTTACTCTAGCCCAAGCTCCTACAATGAGCAGTTCTTC.

The V gene is TRBV28, the J gene TRBJ1-4; TRBD1 aligns across 7 bases. The CDR3 spans 15 residues. V shed 5 bases and J 3 bases; nucleotides not matched to a gene: 6. From germline, CDR1 is MDHEN and CDR2 SYDVKM. CDR3 amino acids: CASSTGTEPNEKLFF. DNA for the CDR3: TGTGCCAGCAGTACCGGGACAGAGCCTAATGAAAAACTGTTTTTT.

The CDR3 region has the DNA TGTGCCAGCAGCGTAGCCGGGAACACCGGGGAGCTGTTTTTT. Translation: CASSVAGNTGELFF. This sequence joins TRBV9 and TRBJ2-2; D gene unclear. Germline CDR1 SGDLS, CDR2 YYNGEE. V was trimmed by 0 bases and J by 1 base, leaving 4 bases between them. This CDR3 spans 14 amino acids.

The chain combines TRBV2 with TRBJ1-2; D perhaps matches TRBD1 (6 bases). CDR1 is SNHLY, CDR2 FYNNEI, per germline. CDR3 length equals 14 residues. V lost 6 bases, J lost 0 bases, and 11 bases lay in between. CDR3 loop: CASRMDSANYGYTF. The DNA of the CDR3 is TGTGCCAGCAGGATGGACAGCGCTAACTATGGCTACACCTTC. Full variable domain (remainder filled in from reference TRBV2 and TRBJ1-2): EPEVTQTPSHQVTQMGQEVILRCVPISNHLYFYWYRQILGQKVEFLVSFYNNEISEKSEIFDDQFSVERPDGSNFTLKIRSTKLEDSAMYFCASRMDSANYGYTFGSGTRLTVV.

The chain has TRBV29-1 and TRBJ2-2; no firm D call. The V gene's germline CDR1 is SQVTM and CDR2 ANQGSEA. This CDR3 contains 13 residues. Trimming shortened V by 4 bases and J by 4 bases, and 10 bases separated the two germline ends. The chain's CDR3 is CSVGLVSTGELFF. DNA for the CDR3: TGCAGCGTTGGGCTAGTGTCCACCGGGGAGCTGTTTTTT.

J is TRBJ1-3 and V is TRBV9, with D uncertain. V was trimmed by 0 bases and J by 2 bases, leaving 15 bases between them. Germline CDR1 SGDLS, CDR2 YYNGEE. The CDR3 contains 17 residues. The CDR3 bases are TGTGCCAGCAGCGTAGTCTCTGATCCAAGAGCTGGAAACACCATATATTTT. Its protein is CASSVVSDPRAGNTIYF. Full variable domain (outside the CDR3, taken from reference TRBV9 and TRBJ1-3): DSGVTQTPKHLITATGQRVTLRCSPRSGDLSVYWYQQSLDQGLQFLIQYYNGEERAKGNILERFSAQQFPDLHSELNLSSLELGDSALYFCASSVVSDPRAGNTIYFGEGSWLTVV.

This chain connects TRBV24-1 to TRBJ2-5; 10 bases line up with TRBD1. The CDR3 spans 16 residues. Germline V gives CDR1 KGHDR, CDR2 SFDVKD. Losses at the gene ends were 4 bases for V and 2 bases for J; bases not matched to a gene: 6. CDR3 residues: CATSDLGQGRQETQYF. Here the CDR3 DNA reads TGTGCCACCAGTGACCTGGGACAGGGGAGACAAGAGACCCAGTACTTC.

In this sample, this clone turned up a few times. The chain employs TRBV10-2 and TRBJ2-2, with TRBD2 as a possible D gene (6 bases). Trimming took 5 bases from V and 7 from J, leaving 8 bases between them. Germline assignment: CDR1 WSHSY and CDR2 SAAADI. The CDR3 runs to 12 residues. CDR3 in amino acids: CASSQTSGELFF. In DNA, the CDR3 is TGCGCCAGCAGTCAGACTAGCGGGGAGCTGTTTTTT.

This clone was detected a few times. J is TRBJ2-7 and V is TRBV5-4, with 7 nucleotides matching TRBD2. Germline V gives CDR1 SGHNT, CDR2 YYREEE (reference sequence). This CDR3 contains 15 residues. V was pared by 4 bases and J by 4 bases, with 11 bases of the junction left unmatched. CDR3 sequence: CASSRAAGPDYEQYF. The CDR3 DNA follows: TGTGCCAGCAGCCGAGCAGCGGGACCCGATTACGAGCAGTACTTC.

J is TRBJ2-7 and V is TRBV11-1; TRBD2 is a possible D gene (7 bases). The germline V gene encodes CDR1 SGHAT and CDR2 FQDESV (reference sequence). Trimming took 3 bases from V and 2 from J, leaving 14 bases between them. The CDR3 is 15 residues long. In DNA form, the CDR3 reads TGTGCCAGCAGCTTCCAGGGAGGGGGGCCCTACGAGCAGTACTTC. Translated, it gives CASSFQGGGPYEQYF.

CDR3 sequence reads: CASSYPDRQGRNQPQHF. The CDR3 coding sequence is TGTGCCAGCAGTTACCCGGACCGACAGGGTCGCAATCAGCCCCAGCATTTT. The chain recombines TRBV6-2 or TRBV6-3 with TRBJ1-5; TRBD1 matches 7 bases. V was pared by 2 bases and J by 2 bases, with 9 bases of the junction left unmatched. This CDR3 comprises 17 residues. In germline, CDR1 is MNHEY, CDR2 SVGEGT.

CDR3 bases: TGTGCCACCAGTGATCCGGGACAGGGATCCAATGAGCAGTTCTTC. This translates into CATSDPGQGSNEQFF. This chain uses TRBV24-1 with TRBJ2-1, with 9 bases fitting TRBD1. Germline CDR1 KGHDR, CDR2 SFDVKD. The CDR3 spans 15 residues. The V segment lost 3 bases and the J segment 6 bases; nucleotides outside the gene matches: 5.

The chain combines TRBV18 with TRBJ1-6, with a possible D match to TRBD1 (6 bases). The germline V gene encodes CDR1 KGHSH and CDR2 LQKENI. The CDR3 runs to 15 residues. Deletions cut 0 bases from V and 9 bases from J, with 12 bases between. This CDR3 is CASSPPSRGGSPLHF. The CDR3 DNA is TGTGCCAGCTCACCACCTAGCAGGGGTGGTTCACCCCTCCACTTT.

The rearrangement links TRBV4-3 to TRBJ1-4, with a possible D match to TRBD1 (5 bases). With 1 base removed from V and 11 bases from J, the gap between germline ends came to 17 bases. The CDR3 contains 15 residues. Germline values: CDR1 LGHNA, CDR2 YSLEER. CDR3 nucleotides: TGCGCCAGCAGCCAAGGTCGCAGGGCGCTGGGGAAACTGTTTTTT. Its translation is CASSQGRRALGKLFF.

This clone was recorded once. The rearrangement joins TRBV9 to TRBJ2-5, with TRBD1 as a possible D gene (5 bases). CDR1 SGDLS and CDR2 YYNGEE come from the germline V gene. Between the trimmed V and J ends, which lost 3 bases and 2 bases, there was a span of 8 bases. This CDR3 region has 13 residues. In DNA, the CDR3 is TGTGCCAGCAGCGAGGGGCCGCAAGAGACCCAGTACTTC. Translated: CASSEGPQETQYF.

This clone was seen only a few times. The chain carries TRBV7-9 and TRBJ1-1, with 8 nucleotides matching TRBD1. The J segment lost 4 bases and the V segment lost 5 bases, leaving 9 bases of the junction unmatched. CDR1 and CDR2 from the germline V gene are SEHNR and FQNEAQ (reference sequence). The CDR3 is made up of 15 amino acids. CDR3 in amino acids: CASSPGTGKGTEAFF. The CDR3 nucleotides read TGTGCCAGCAGCCCGGGGACAGGAAAGGGCACTGAAGCTTTCTTT.